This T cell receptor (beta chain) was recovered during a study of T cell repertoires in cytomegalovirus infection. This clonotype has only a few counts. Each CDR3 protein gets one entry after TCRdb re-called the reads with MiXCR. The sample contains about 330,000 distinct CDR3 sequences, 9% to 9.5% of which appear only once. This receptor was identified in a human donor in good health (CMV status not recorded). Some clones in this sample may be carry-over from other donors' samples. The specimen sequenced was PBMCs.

The chain's CDR3 is CASSSIHPTLASYNEQFF. DNA of the CDR3: TGTGCCAGCAGCTCTATACACCCGACACTCGCTTCTTACAATGAGCAGTTCTTC. The chain employs TRBV7-3 and TRBJ2-1; D unclear. The CDR3 spans 18 residues. CDR1 and CDR2 (germline): SGHTA, FQGTGA. Trimming took off 4 bases at V and 4 bases at J, with 23 bases between the two ends.